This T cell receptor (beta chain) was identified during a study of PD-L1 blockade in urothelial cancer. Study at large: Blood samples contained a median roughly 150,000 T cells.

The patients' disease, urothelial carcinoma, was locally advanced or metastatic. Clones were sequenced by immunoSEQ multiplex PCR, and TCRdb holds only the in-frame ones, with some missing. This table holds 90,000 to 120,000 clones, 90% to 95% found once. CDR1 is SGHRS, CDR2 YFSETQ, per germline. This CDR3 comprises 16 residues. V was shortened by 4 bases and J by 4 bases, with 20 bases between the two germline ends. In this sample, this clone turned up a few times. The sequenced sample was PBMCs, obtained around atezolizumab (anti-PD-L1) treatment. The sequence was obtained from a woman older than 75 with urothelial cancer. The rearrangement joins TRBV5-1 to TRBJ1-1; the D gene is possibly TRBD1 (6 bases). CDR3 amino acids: CASSPGTMGLGTEAFF. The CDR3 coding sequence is TGCGCCAGCAGCCCGGGGACAATGGGGTTAGGCACTGAAGCTTTCTTT.